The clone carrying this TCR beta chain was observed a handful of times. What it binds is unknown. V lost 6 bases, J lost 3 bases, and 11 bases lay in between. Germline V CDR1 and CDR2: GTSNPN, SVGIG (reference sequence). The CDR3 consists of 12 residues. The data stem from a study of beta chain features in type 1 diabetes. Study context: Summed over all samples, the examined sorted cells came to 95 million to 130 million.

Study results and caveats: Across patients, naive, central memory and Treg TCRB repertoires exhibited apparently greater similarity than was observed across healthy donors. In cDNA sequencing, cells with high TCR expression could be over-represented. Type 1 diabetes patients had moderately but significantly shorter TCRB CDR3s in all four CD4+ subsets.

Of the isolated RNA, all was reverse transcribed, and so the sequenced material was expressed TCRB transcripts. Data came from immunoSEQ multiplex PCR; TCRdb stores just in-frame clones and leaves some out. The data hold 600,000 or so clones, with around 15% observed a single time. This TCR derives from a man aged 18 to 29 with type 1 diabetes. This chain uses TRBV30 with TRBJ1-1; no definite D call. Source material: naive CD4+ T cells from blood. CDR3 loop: CACQTRDTEAFF. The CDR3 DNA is TGTGCCTGCCAAACTAGGGACACTGAAGCTTTCTTT.